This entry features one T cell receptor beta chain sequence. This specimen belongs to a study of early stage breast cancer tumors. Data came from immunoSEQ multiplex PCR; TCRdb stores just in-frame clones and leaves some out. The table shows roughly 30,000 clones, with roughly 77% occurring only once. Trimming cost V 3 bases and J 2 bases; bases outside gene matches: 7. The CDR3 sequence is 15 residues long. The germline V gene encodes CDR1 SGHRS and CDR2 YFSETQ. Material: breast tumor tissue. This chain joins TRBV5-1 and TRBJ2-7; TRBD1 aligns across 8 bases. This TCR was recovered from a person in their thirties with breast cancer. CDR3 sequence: CASSSAGTGTYEQYF. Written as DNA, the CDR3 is TGCGCCAGCAGCTCCGCCGGGACAGGCACCTACGAGCAGTACTTC.